The rows below give T cell receptor beta chains drawn from one sample of a study of cytomegalovirus exposure and HLA in healthy donors. Profiled with immunoSEQ multiplex PCR; TCRdb holds only in-frame clones, not every one. Of 90,000 to 100,000 clones in the sample, approximately 79% were seen once. The specimen was PBMCs. Receptor source: a woman aged 60 to 75 in good health and CMV-seropositive. Each CDR3 is given with its conserved first and last residue. Fields, in order: CDR3 protein, CDR3 DNA, D gene, J gene, V gene, clone size. The D gene is left open where the match is weak. The listing skips clone size in some rows; elsewhere it reads once, few, many or a size class.

CASQGVDNGNTIYF | TGTGCCAGCCAGGGCGTAGATAATGGAAACACCATATATTTT | - | TRBJ1-3 | TRBV9 | -
CATLPGGTYVQYF | TGTGCCACCCTACCTGGAGGCACCTACGTGCAGTACTTC | - | TRBJ2-7 | TRBV10-3 | -
CASSSSPGGDLGVF | TGTGCCAGCAGCTCCTCACCGGGAGGGGACCTGGGGGTCTTT | - | TRBJ1-1 | TRBV7-9 | few
CASSLGGNYGYTF | TGTGCCAGCAGTTTAGGAGGGAACTATGGCTACACCTTC | - | TRBJ1-2 | TRBV27 | -
CASSFGDGGSETQYF | TGTGCCAGCAGCTTCGGCGACGGCGGGAGTGAGACCCAGTACTTC | TRBD2 | TRBJ2-5 | TRBV9 | -
CASSWRSGPLYEQYF | TGTGCCAGCAGCTGGCGGAGCGGCCCTTTGTACGAGCAGTACTTC | - | TRBJ2-7 | TRBV7-9 | -
CASSQEIAGASKEQYF | TGTGCCAGCAGCCAAGAAATAGCGGGAGCTTCTAAAGAGCAGTACTTC | TRBD2 | TRBJ2-7 | TRBV4-2 | -
CASSLRQARAGRQETQYF | TGTGCCAGCTCACTCAGACAGGCCCGAGCGGGACGACAAGAGACCCAGTACTTC | - | TRBJ2-5 | TRBV18 | -
CASSGPGRDRVRNEQYF | TGTGCCAGCAGTGGCCCAGGCCGGGACAGGGTTAGAAACGAGCAGTACTTC | TRBD1 | TRBJ2-7 | TRBV6-1 | -
CASSVGSGGRTDTQYF | TGTGCCAGCAGCGTAGGTTCGGGAGGTCGCACAGATACGCAGTATTTT | TRBD2 | TRBJ2-3 | TRBV9 | -
CASSSPGGVVNTEAFF | TGCGCCAGCAGCTCACCCGGGGGGGTCGTGAACACTGAAGCTTTCTTT | - | TRBJ1-1 | TRBV5-1 | -
CASLVELGTGELFF | TGTGCCAGCCTGGTGGAGTTGGGCACCGGGGAGCTGTTTTTT | - | TRBJ2-2 | TRBV2 | -
CASSTRTGTFLFNSNQPQHF | TGTGCCAGTAGTACCCGGACAGGGACTTTTCTTTTTAATAGCAATCAGCCCCAGCATTTT | TRBD1 | TRBJ1-5 | TRBV19 | -
CASSPQGLGNTEAFF | TGTGCCAGCTCACCCCAGGGTTTGGGGAACACTGAAGCTTTCTTT | - | TRBJ1-1 | TRBV18 | -
CASTPGVASTEAFF | TGTGCCAGCACCCCCGGGGTTGCAAGCACTGAAGCTTTCTTT | - | TRBJ1-1 | TRBV9 | -
CAISRTDSSNQPQHF | TGTGCCATCAGTCGGACTGACTCTAGCAATCAGCCCCAGCATTTT | - | TRBJ1-5 | TRBV10-3 | -
CASSTQGHQPQHF | TGTGCCAGTAGTACACAGGGTCATCAGCCCCAGCATTTT | - | TRBJ1-5 | TRBV19 | -
CASRLAGDADTQYF | TGTGCCAGCAGGCTAGCGGGAGATGCAGATACGCAGTATTTT | TRBD2 | TRBJ2-3 | TRBV5-6 | -
CASSEVGRVEAFF | TGTGCCAGCAGTGAAGTCGGCAGGGTAGAGGCTTTCTTT | - | TRBJ1-1 | TRBV6-1 | -
CASSYSMGGTEAFF | TGTGCCAGCAGTTACTCAATGGGGGGTACTGAAGCTTTCTTT | - | TRBJ1-1 | TRBV6-6 | few
CASSLDGLINEKLFF | TGTGCCAGCAGCTTGGACGGACTGATTAATGAAAAACTGTTTTTT | - | TRBJ1-4 | TRBV7-9 | few
CASSYAPGGNYGYTF | TGTGCCAGCAGTTACGCCCCGGGGGGGAACTATGGCTACACCTTC | - | TRBJ1-2 | TRBV6-5 | few
CARSREFRGSYNEQFF | TGTGCCAGAAGCAGAGAGTTCAGGGGCTCCTACAATGAGCAGTTCTTC | - | TRBJ2-1 | TRBV5-3 | -
CASSPWGPGQGILYEQYF | TGTGCCAGCTCACCTTGGGGTCCGGGACAGGGGATTTTGTACGAGCAGTACTTC | TRBD1 | TRBJ2-7 | TRBV18 | -
CASSLSGRTGELFF | TGTGCCAGCAGCCTTAGCGGGAGAACCGGGGAGCTGTTTTTT | TRBD2 | TRBJ2-2 | TRBV2 | -
CASSQELAGEPTMKQYF | TGTGCCAGCAGCCAAGAACTAGCGGGAGAGCCCACTATGAAGCAGTACTTC | TRBD2 | TRBJ2-7 | TRBV4-2 | once
CASSLVGLAPYEQYF | TGCGCCAGCAGCTTGGTTGGTCTAGCGCCCTACGAGCAGTACTTC | - | TRBJ2-7 | TRBV5-1 | -
CASRLTAYSSYEQYF | TGTGCCAGCAGGCTGACAGCCTACAGCTCCTACGAGCAGTACTTC | - | TRBJ2-7 | TRBV6-1 | -
CASSLKRDRAYGYTF | TGTGCCAGCAGTCTAAAACGGGACAGGGCCTATGGCTACACCTTC | TRBD1 | TRBJ1-2 | TRBV27 | -
CASSLLAGQGTDTQYF | TGTGCCAGCAGCTTGCTAGCGGGACAGGGCACAGATACGCAGTATTTT | - | TRBJ2-3 | TRBV5-4 | once
CASSVESSGVQGTQYF | TGTGCCAGCAGTGTGGAGTCTAGCGGGGTTCAGGGTACGCAGTATTTT | TRBD2 | TRBJ2-3 | TRBV6-4 | -
CASSPGGDDGYTF | TGTGCCAGCTCACCAGGGGGCGACGATGGCTACACCTTC | - | TRBJ1-2 | TRBV18 | -
CASSYEPAGVEQFF | TGCGCCAGCAGCTACGAACCAGCGGGAGTGGAGCAGTTCTTC | TRBD2 | TRBJ2-1 | TRBV5-1 | few
CASSESRGVISGNTIYF | TGTGCCAGCAGTGAGTCTCGGGGGGTGATCTCTGGAAACACCATATATTTT | - | TRBJ1-3 | TRBV2 | -
CASSGAFF | TGTGCCAGCAGCGGAGCTTTCTTT | - | TRBJ1-1 | TRBV6-6 | few